These T cell receptor beta chains were read from a single sample in a study of blood T cell repertoires in COVID-19. The repertoire was sequenced with immunoSEQ multiplex PCR; TCRdb's copy has only in-frame clones and lacks some. The sample shows around 53,000 clones, around nine tenths of them seen only once. Sequenced sample: peripheral blood. These receptors were taken from a woman aged 55-70 years with COVID-19, enrolled during active disease. The CDR3 runs from the conserved cysteine through the conserved F or W. A D gene is named only where the DNA matches it firmly. Rows give clone size only sometimes, using once, few, many, or a class for an expanded clone.

d_call	v_call	j_call	clone_size	cdr3_nt	cdr3_aa
.	TRBV15	TRBJ1-1	.	TGTGCCACCAGCAGAGCAGGGTTGAACACTGAAGCTTTCTTT	CATSRAGLNTEAFF
TRBD1	TRBV5-1	TRBJ1-2	.	TGCGCCAGCAGCTTCCGGACAGGGGAGGGCTACACCTTC	CASSFRTGEGYTF
.	TRBV4-2	TRBJ1-4	.	TGTGCCAGCAGCCAAGACAGCGCAACTAATGAAAAACTGTTTTTT	CASSQDSATNEKLFF
.	TRBV30	TRBJ2-7	.	TGTGCCTGGACGCGGAGTTCCTACGAGCAGTACTTC	CAWTRSSYEQYF
TRBD1	TRBV6-5	TRBJ1-6	once	TGTGCCAGCACCAAACAGGGGGCTCATAATTCACCCCTCCACTTT	CASTKQGAHNSPLHF
.	TRBV5-1	TRBJ1-6	many	TGCGCCAGCAGCTTGGCCGAGCAGGGTAATTCACCCCTCCACTTT	CASSLAEQGNSPLHF
TRBD1	TRBV15	TRBJ2-7	.	TGTGCCACCAGCAGGTACAAATGGACAGGGTCAGGCGAGCAGTACTTC	CATSRYKWTGSGEQYF
TRBD2	TRBV20-1	TRBJ2-7	.	TGCAGTGCTAGTGGGACTAGCGCCAGCTCCTACGAGCAGTACTTC	CSASGTSASSYEQYF
TRBD1	TRBV5-1	TRBJ1-1	.	TGCGCCAGCAGCTTGGCCGAGGGGGCCATGGACACTGAAGCTTTCTTT	CASSLAEGAMDTEAFF
TRBD1	TRBV7-9	TRBJ2-7	once	TGTGCCAGCAGCCTCACAGGGGGTGAAGAGCAGTACTTC	CASSLTGGEEQYF
.	TRBV5-5	TRBJ1-6	.	TGTGCCAGCAGCTCCCGGAGGGGGGGCGGTTCACCCCTCCACTTT	CASSSRRGGGSPLHF